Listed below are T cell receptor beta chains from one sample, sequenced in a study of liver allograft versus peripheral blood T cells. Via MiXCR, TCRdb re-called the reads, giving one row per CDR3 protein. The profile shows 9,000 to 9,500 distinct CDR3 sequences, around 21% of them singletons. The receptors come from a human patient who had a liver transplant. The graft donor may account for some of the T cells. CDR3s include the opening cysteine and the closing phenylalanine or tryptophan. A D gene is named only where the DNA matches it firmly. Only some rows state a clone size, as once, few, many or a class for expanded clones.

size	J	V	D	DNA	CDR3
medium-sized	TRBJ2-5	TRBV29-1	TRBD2	TGCAGCGTTATAAGAACTAGCGGGAAGACCCAGTACTTC	CSVIRTSGKTQYF
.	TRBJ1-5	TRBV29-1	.	TGCAGCGTCAGAACCGGGGAGGAGCAGCCCCAGCATTTT	CSVRTGEEQPQHF
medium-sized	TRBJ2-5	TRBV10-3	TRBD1	TGTGCCATCACCCCCGGGACAGGGGGCACAGAGACCCAGTACTTC	CAITPGTGGTETQYF
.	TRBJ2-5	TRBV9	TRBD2	TGTGCCAGCAGCCCGCAAGGGACTAGTGAAGAGACCCAGTACTTC	CASSPQGTSEETQYF
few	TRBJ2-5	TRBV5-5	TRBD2	TGTGCCAGCAGCTCGACTCCGGGACTAAACTTCCAAGAGACCCAGTACTTC	CASSSTPGLNFQETQYF
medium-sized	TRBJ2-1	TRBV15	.	TGTGCCACCAGCAGAGATGCGGCTGTTAATGAGCAGTTCTTC	CATSRDAAVNEQFF
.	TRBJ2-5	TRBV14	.	TGTGCCAGCAGCCAAAGACAGAACCAAGAGACCCAGTACTTC	CASSQRQNQETQYF
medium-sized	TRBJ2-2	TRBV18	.	TGTGCCAGCTCTTGGGATACAACGAACACCGGGGAGCTGTTTTTT	CASSWDTTNTGELFF
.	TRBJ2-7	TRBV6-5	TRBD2	TGTGCCAGCAGCCTTCTAGCGGGGGGTGGGTACGAGCAGTACTTC	CASSLLAGGGYEQYF
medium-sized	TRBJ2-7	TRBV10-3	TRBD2	TGTGCCATCAGCACCCTAGCGGGAGGAATTGCCGAGCAGTACTTC	CAISTLAGGIAEQYF
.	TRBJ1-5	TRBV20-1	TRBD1	TGCAGTGCTAGAAAGTGGGGGACAGACAACTCGGGGAATCAGCCCCAGCATTTT	CSARKWGTDNSGNQPQHF
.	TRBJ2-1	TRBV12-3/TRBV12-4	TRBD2	TGTGCCAGCCGGCCGGGGGGGGACAATGAGCAGTTCTTC	CASRPGGDNEQFF
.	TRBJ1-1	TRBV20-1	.	TGCAGTGCTAGGGTTTCCTCAGGCAACACTGAAGCTTTCTTT	CSARVSSGNTEAFF